Below, 2 T cell receptor beta chains from the same sample are listed, as sequenced in a study of tumor-infiltrating lymphocytes in primary liver carcinoma. The source material, 20-30 mg of unsorted bulk tissue, was used to co-extract RNA and DNA. From 400 to 500 ng total RNA, TCR beta cDNA was generated with a primer in the constant region. Three nested multiplex PCR rounds, a slightly modified ARM-PCR, produced the libraries for TCR beta. In the first two PCR rounds, TRBV1-TRBV30 forward primers were paired with a C-beta reverse primer, and each round lasted roughly 10 cycles. Each CDR3 protein is one row after TCRdb ran MiXCR on the multiplex PCR reads. The sample has tens of thousands of distinct CDR3 sequences, 65% to 80% seen once. Material for sequencing was liver tumor tissue from sampling region 1. Subset indicated: tumor region T1, superior pole. Source of these receptors: a man aged 40-55 years with primary liver carcinoma and hepatitis B virus infection.

With regard to this clonotype: At one of its ends the junction is not consistent with the germline gene, which may arise from a read error. This sequence joins TRBV11-2 and TRBJ2-1, with 11 bases that match TRBD2. The CDR3 consists of 14 residues. The germline gives CDR1 SGHAT, CDR2 FQNNGV. The CDR3 protein is CASGSGLAVNEQFF. CDR3 DNA: TGCGCCAGCGGCTCGGGACTAGCGGTCAATGAGCAGTTTTTC. Variable domain in full (rest from reference TRBV11-2 and TRBJ2-1): EAGVAQSPRYKIIEKRQSVAFWCNPISGHATLYWYQQILGQGPKLLIQFQNNGVVDDSQLPKDRFSAERLKGVDSTLKIQPAKLEDSAVYLCASGSGLAVNEQFFGPGTRLTVL.

In regard to this clonotype: Given the absence of the conserved phenylalanine or tryptophan at the CDR3 end, a read error is likely. The chain carries TRBV10-3 and TRBJ2-7; D is unclear. CDR1 and CDR2 from the germline V gene are ENHRY and SYGVKD. With 10 bases removed from V and 5 bases from J, the gap between germline ends came to 21 bases. The CDR3 spans 14 residues. CDR3 loop: CATSTSVGLDEQYS. The CDR3 DNA sequence: TGTGCCACGTCGACAAGCGTGGGCCTGGACGAGCAGTACTCC.